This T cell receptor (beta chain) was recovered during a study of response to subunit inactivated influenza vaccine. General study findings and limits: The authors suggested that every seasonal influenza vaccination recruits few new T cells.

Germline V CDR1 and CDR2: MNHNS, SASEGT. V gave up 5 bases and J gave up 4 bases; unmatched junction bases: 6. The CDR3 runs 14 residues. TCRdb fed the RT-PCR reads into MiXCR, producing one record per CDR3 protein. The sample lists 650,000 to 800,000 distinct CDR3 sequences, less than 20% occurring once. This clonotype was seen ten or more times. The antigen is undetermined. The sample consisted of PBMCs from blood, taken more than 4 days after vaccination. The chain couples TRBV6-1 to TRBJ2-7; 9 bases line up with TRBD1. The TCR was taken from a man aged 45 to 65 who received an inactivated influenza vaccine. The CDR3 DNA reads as TGTGCCAGCAGTCCGGGACAGGGATTTTACGAGCAGTACTTC. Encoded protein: CASSPGQGFYEQYF.